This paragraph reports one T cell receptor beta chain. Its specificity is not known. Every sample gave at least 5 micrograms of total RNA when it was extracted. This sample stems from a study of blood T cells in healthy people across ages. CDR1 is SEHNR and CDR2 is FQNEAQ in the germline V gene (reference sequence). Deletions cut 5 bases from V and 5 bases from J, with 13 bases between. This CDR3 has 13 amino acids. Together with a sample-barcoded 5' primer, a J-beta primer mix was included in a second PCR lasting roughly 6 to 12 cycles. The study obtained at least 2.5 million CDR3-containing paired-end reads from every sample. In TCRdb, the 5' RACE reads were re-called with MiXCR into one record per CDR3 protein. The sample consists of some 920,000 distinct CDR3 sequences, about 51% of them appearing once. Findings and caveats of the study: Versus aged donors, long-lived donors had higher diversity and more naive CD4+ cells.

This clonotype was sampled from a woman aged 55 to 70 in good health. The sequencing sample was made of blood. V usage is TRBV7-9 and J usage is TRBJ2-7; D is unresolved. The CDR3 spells CASSVVHWDEQYF. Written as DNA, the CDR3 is TGTGCCAGCAGCGTAGTACATTGGGACGAGCAGTACTTC.